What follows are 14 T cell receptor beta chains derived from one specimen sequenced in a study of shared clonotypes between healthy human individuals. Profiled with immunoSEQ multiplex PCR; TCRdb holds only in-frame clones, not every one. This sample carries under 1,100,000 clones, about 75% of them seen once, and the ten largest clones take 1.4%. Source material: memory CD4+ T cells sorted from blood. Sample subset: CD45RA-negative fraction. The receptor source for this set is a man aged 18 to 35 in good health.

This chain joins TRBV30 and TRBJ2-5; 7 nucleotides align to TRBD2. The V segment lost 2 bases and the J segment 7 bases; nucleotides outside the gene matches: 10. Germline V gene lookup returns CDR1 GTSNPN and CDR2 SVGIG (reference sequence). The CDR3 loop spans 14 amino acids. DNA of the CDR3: TGTGCCTGGAGTACCCTCGGCGGGAGAGGGACCCAGTACTTC. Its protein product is CAWSTLGGRGTQYF.

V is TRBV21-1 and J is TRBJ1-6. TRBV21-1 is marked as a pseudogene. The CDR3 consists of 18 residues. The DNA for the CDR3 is TGTGCCAGCAGCAAGTCATCCCTCCGCGTTGGAGAAAGATCACCCCTCCACTTT. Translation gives CASSKSSLRVGERSPLHF.

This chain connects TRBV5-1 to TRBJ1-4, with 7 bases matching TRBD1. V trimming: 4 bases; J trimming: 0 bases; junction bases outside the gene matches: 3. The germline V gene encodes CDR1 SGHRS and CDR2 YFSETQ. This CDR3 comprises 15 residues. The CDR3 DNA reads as TGCGCCAGCAGCGGGACAGCTGCAACTAATGAAAAACTGTTTTTT. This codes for CASSGTAATNEKLFF.

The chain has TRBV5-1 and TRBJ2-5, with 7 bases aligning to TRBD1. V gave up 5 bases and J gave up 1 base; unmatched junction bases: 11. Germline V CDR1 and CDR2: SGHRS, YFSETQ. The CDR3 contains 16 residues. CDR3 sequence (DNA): TGCGCCAGCAGACGAGGCGTGACAGGGATCCAAGAGACCCAGTACTTC. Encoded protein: CASRRGVTGIQETQYF.

CDR3 in DNA: TGTGCCAGCAGTTTATTGGGGCTTCCTGAAGCTTTCTTT. It is translated as CASSLLGLPEAFF. This chain links TRBV28 with TRBJ1-1, with D possibly matching TRBD1 (5 bases). The V end lost 1 base, the J end lost 6 bases, and 9 bases lay between the germline ends. This CDR3 contains 13 residues. Germline lookup yields CDR1 MDHEN and CDR2 SYDVKM. The full variable domain, with the rest looked up from reference TRBV28 and TRBJ1-1, is DVKVTQSSRYLVKRTGEKVFLECVQDMDHENMFWYRQDPGLGLRLIYFSYDVKMKEKGDIPEGYSVSREKKERFSLILESASTNQTSMYLCASSLLGLPEAFFGQGTRLTVV.

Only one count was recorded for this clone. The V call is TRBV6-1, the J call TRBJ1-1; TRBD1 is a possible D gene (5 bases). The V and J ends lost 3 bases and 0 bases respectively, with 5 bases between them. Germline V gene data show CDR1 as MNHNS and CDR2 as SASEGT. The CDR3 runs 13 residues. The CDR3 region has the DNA TGTGCCAGCAGTGAGACAGTGAACACTGAAGCTTTCTTT. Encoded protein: CASSETVNTEAFF.

The CDR3 DNA reads TGTGCCAGCAGCTTTTTAAAAAACATTCAGTACTTC. Its protein product is CASSFLKNIQYF. The J gene is TRBJ2-4, the V gene TRBV7-2; no definite D call. CDR3 length: 12 residues. The V end was cut by 3 bases, the J end by 4 bases, with 4 bases between. Per germline, CDR1 SGHTA and CDR2 FQGNSA.

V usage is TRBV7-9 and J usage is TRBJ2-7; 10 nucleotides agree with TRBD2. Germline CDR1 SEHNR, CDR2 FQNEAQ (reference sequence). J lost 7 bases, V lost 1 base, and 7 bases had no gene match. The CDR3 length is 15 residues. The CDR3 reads CASSLGTSGAKEQYF. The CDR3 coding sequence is TGTGCCAGCAGCTTAGGGACTAGCGGAGCTAAGGAGCAGTACTTC.

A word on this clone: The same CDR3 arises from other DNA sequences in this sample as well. Here the CDR3 reads CASSYDRDGYTF. The CDR3 coding sequence is TGTGCCAGCAGTTACGATCGGGATGGCTACACCTTC. The chain uses TRBV6-5 and TRBJ1-2; D is unclear. CDR3 length: 12 residues. Germline V gene lookup returns CDR1 MNHEY and CDR2 SVGAGI. The V end was cut by 2 bases, the J end by 6 bases, with 7 bases between.

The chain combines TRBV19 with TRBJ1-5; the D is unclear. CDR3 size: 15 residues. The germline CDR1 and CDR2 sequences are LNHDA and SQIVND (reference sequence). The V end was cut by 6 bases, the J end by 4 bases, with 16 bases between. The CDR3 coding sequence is TGTGCCAGTAGCTTTTCGCAGGATGGAAATCAGCCCCAGCATTTT. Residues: CASSFSQDGNQPQHF. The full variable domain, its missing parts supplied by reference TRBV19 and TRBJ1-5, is DGGITQSPKYLFRKEGQNVTLSCEQNLNHDAMYWYRQDPGQGLRLIYYSQIVNDFQKGDIAEGYSVSREKKESFPLTVTSAQKNPTAFYLCASSFSQDGNQPQHFGDGTRLSIL.

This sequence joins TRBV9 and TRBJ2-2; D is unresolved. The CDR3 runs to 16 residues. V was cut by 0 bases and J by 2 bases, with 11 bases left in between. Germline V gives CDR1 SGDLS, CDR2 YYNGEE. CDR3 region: CASSVGPDSNTGELFF. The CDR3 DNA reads TGTGCCAGCAGCGTAGGGCCCGACTCAAACACCGGGGAGCTGTTTTTT.

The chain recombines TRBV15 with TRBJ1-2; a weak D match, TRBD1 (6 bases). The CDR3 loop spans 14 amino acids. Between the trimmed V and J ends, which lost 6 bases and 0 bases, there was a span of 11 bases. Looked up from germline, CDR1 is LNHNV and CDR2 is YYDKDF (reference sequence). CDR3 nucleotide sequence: TGTGCCACCAGATTGGACAGTGCTAACTATGGCTACACCTTC. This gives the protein CATRLDSANYGYTF. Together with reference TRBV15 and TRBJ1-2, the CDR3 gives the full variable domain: DAMVIQNPRYQVTQFGKPVTLSCSQTLNHNVMYWYQQKSSQAPKLLFHYYDKDFNNEADTPDNFQSRRPNTSFCFLDIRSPGLGDTAMYLCATRLDSANYGYTFGSGTRLTVV.

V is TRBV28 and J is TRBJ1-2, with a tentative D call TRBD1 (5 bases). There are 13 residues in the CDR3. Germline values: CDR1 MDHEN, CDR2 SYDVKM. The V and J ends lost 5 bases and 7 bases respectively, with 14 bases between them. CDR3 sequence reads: CASSPNSRAGYTF. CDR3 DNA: TGTGCCAGCAGTCCAAACTCCAGGGCTGGCTACACCTTC.

The CDR3 region is CASSLLAVANTGELFF. DNA for the CDR3: TGCGCCAGCAGCCTACTAGCGGTAGCGAACACCGGGGAGCTGTTTTTT. The V gene is TRBV5-1, the J gene TRBJ2-2; 8 bases are shared with TRBD2. The ends lost 4 bases at V and 0 bases at J; junction bases unmatched: 5. Germline V gene sequence: CDR1 SGHRS, CDR2 YFSETQ. This CDR3 contains 16 residues. Drawing the rest from reference TRBV5-1 and TRBJ2-2, the complete variable domain is KAGVTQTPRYLIKTRGQQVTLSCSPISGHRSVSWYQQTPGQGLQFLFEYFSETQRNKGNFPGRFSGRQFSNSRSEMNVSTLELGDSALYLCASSLLAVANTGELFFGEGSRLTVL.